This entry lists 15 T cell receptor beta chains sequenced from one sample in a study of identical twins. TCRdb reprocessed the 5' RACE reads with MiXCR, giving one entry per CDR3 protein. Among approximately 670,000 distinct CDR3 sequences listed, 5.5% to 6.5% were seen once. Material for sequencing was naive T cells sorted from blood. These receptors originate from a young man in good health.

J is TRBJ2-5 and V is TRBV18; unclear D gene. Trimming left V 4 bases short and J 2 bases short, with 5 bases between. The CDR3 loop spans 12 amino acids. Germline lookup yields CDR1 KGHSH and CDR2 LQKENI. The CDR3: CASSQEQETQYF. In DNA, the CDR3 is TGTGCCAGCTCACAGGAACAAGAGACCCAGTACTTC.

This clonotype has ten or more counts. The chain uses TRBV28 and TRBJ2-7, with TRBD2 identical over 9 bases. Germline CDR1 and CDR2: MDHEN and SYDVKM. The trim removed 5 bases at V and 0 bases at J, leaving 11 bases unmatched. The CDR3 runs to 17 residues. CDR3 coding DNA: TGTGCCAGCAGTCCCCTTTTAGCGGGAGTTCACTCCTACGAGCAGTACTTC. Translating gives CASSPLLAGVHSYEQYF.

This clonotype occurred many times. This chain joins TRBV4-3 and TRBJ1-1; D unresolved. Germline CDR1 reads LGHNA; CDR2 reads YSLEER. Trimming cost V 0 bases and J 1 base, with 9 bases left between them. There are 15 residues in the CDR3. The CDR3 bases are TGCGCCAGCAGCCAAGATCTCCTGGCGAACACTGAAGCTTTCTTT. Translating gives CASSQDLLANTEAFF.

The chain recombines TRBV3-1 with TRBJ2-2; 9 bases map to TRBD1. With V trimmed by 9 bases and J by 6 bases, 8 bases remained unmatched. This CDR3 spans 14 amino acids. In germline, CDR1 is LGHDT, CDR2 YNNKEL (reference sequence). CDR3 DNA: TGTGCCAGGTCCGGACAGGGGAAACCCGGGGAGCTGTTTTTT. Its protein is CARSGQGKPGELFF.

This chain joins TRBV7-2 and TRBJ1-2; no clear D. The CDR3 consists of 16 residues. The germline V and J ends were trimmed by 1 base and 3 bases, with 15 bases remaining between them. Germline values: CDR1 SGHTA, CDR2 FQGNSA. The CDR3 region has the DNA TGTGCCAGCAGCTTAGTCTTCCCCAGCCTGGACTATGGCTACACCTTC. Amino acids: CASSLVFPSLDYGYTF.

This clonotype was detected ten times or more. V and J are TRBV29-1 and TRBJ1-1, with D possibly matching TRBD1 (5 bases). Germline assignment: CDR1 SQVTM and CDR2 ANQGSEA. The CDR3 contains 13 residues. Trimming shortened V by 6 bases and J by 0 bases, and 11 bases separated the two germline ends. The CDR3 reads CSVWGGVNTEAFF. The CDR3 coding sequence is TGCAGCGTGTGGGGAGGGGTGAACACTGAAGCTTTCTTT.

This clonotype showed up many times. The V gene is TRBV24-1, the J gene TRBJ1-5; 8 bases are shared with TRBD1. Germline CDR1 and CDR2: KGHDR and SFDVKD. The CDR3 consists of 13 residues. Trimming took 6 bases from V and 8 from J; bases not matched to a gene: 5. CDR3 sequence: CATSPGGREPQHF. CDR3 bases: TGTGCCACCAGTCCAGGGGGCCGTGAGCCCCAGCATTTT.

This clonotype was seen a few times. The chain is built from TRBV19 and TRBJ2-1, with D uncertain. V was clipped by 6 bases and J by 9 bases, with 12 bases between them. Looked up from germline, CDR1 is LNHDA and CDR2 is SQIVND (reference sequence). The CDR3 is 12 residues long. CDR3 coding DNA: TGTGCCAGTAGCGTTAATGTCGGTGAGCAGTTCTTC. Protein sequence: CASSVNVGEQFF.

This clonotype was detected many times. The V gene is TRBV12-3 or TRBV12-4, the J gene TRBJ1-5, with 8 bases aligning to TRBD1. V lost 5 bases to trimming and J lost 2 bases; unmatched junction nucleotides: 8. The CDR3 consists of 16 residues. The CDR3 here is CASSRQGAGRNQPQHF. CDR3 coding DNA: TGTGCCAGCAGTCGCCAGGGGGCTGGCCGCAATCAGCCCCAGCATTTT.

This clonotype was seen more than once but under ten times. The chain combines TRBV6-5 with TRBJ1-2; the D gene is possibly TRBD1 (6 bases). The germline gives CDR1 MNHEY, CDR2 SVGAGI. This CDR3 spans 13 amino acids. V dropped 6 bases and J dropped 7 bases, with 15 bases sitting between them. CDR3 region: CASSLQGWSGYTF. DNA of the CDR3: TGTGCCAGCAGCTTACAGGGATGGTCTGGCTACACCTTC.

This clonotype was observed a handful of times. J is TRBJ2-7 and V is TRBV5-1; the D is unclear. Germline V gene lookup returns CDR1 SGHRS and CDR2 YFSETQ. V dropped 3 bases and J dropped 3 bases, with 10 bases sitting between them. There are 13 residues in the CDR3. The CDR3 spells CASSSPKGYEQYF. In DNA, the CDR3 is TGCGCCAGCAGCTCCCCGAAGGGCTACGAGCAGTACTTC.

This clonotype was picked up many times. V is TRBV6-5 and J is TRBJ1-2, with 7 bases matching TRBD1. The CDR3 extends over 14 amino acids. CDR1 is MNHEY, CDR2 SVGAGI, per germline. V dropped 2 bases and J dropped 10; count of bases not matched to a gene: 10. The CDR3, as DNA: TGTGCCAGCAGTTACGGCGACAGGGTAACCGTCTACACCTTC. It translates to CASSYGDRVTVYTF.

This clonotype was seen at least ten times. The chain recombines TRBV29-1 with TRBJ2-3, with D tentatively TRBD1 or TRBD2 (5 bases each). Germline V gene data show CDR1 as SQVTM and CDR2 as ANQGSEA. The V gene lost 7 bases and the J gene lost 2 bases, with 13 bases spanning the gap. The CDR3 totals 13 residues. CDR3 loop: CSASPRVTDTQYF. In nucleotides, the CDR3 is TGCAGCGCTAGCCCCAGGGTCACAGATACGCAGTATTTT.

This clonotype was seen many times. The chain is built from TRBV28 and TRBJ2-7; tentative D call: TRBD1 (6 bases). The CDR3 is 14 amino acids. CDR1 is MDHEN and CDR2 is SYDVKM in the germline V gene. With 6 bases removed from V and 2 bases from J, the gap between germline ends came to 14 bases. CDR3 loop: CASRQQGVAYEQYF. CDR3 bases: TGTGCCAGCAGGCAACAGGGAGTTGCCTACGAGCAGTACTTC.

This clonotype was recorded a few times. The V gene is TRBV9, the J gene TRBJ2-2; a weak D match, TRBD1 (6 bases). Germline V gene sequence: CDR1 SGDLS, CDR2 YYNGEE. The CDR3 is made up of 15 amino acids. With 5 bases removed from V and 2 bases from J, the gap between germline ends came to 13 bases. This CDR3 is CASRAWDTNTGELFF. In nucleotides, the CDR3 is TGTGCCAGCAGAGCCTGGGACACCAACACCGGGGAGCTGTTTTTT.